This T cell receptor (beta chain) appears in the sequencing data of a study of human T cells and chemical hapten exposure. For the study at large: DPC at 0.01% went onto the upper back in patch tests, read at 6 days. Patients, a majority of them female, were diagnosed with alopecia areata, totalis or universalis. Slight differences in pooled library volume were the main source of varying TCR yields across samples.

MiXCR was run by TCRdb on the RACE reads, yielding one entry per CDR3 protein. The sample has roughly 380,000 distinct CDR3 sequences, approximately 5.1% seen once. Time point of the sample: pre-sensitization, week 0. Documented treatment: therapeutic diphenylcyclopropenone sensitization with weekly scalp DPC. CDR1 and CDR2 from the germline V gene are SGDLS and YYNGEE. This CDR3 contains 18 residues. J was trimmed by 0 bases and V by 0 bases; bases with no gene match: 6. The chain couples TRBV9 to TRBJ2-1; 10 bases are a match to TRBD2. This clonotype originated in a woman between 50 and 59 years old with alopecia areata. Some clones in this sample may be carry-over from other donors' samples. This specimen consisted of whole blood, obtained in connection with sensitization to the hapten diphenylcyclopropenone (DPC). The CDR3 DNA reads as TGTGCCAGCAGCGTAGCTAGCGGGGGACCTATCTCCTACAATGAGCAGTTCTTC. Its protein is CASSVASGGPISYNEQFF. Variable domain in full (rest from reference TRBV9 and TRBJ2-1): DSGVTQTPKHLITATGQRVTLRCSPRSGDLSVYWYQQSLDQGLQFLIQYYNGEERAKGNILERFSAQQFPDLHSELNLSSLELGDSALYFCASSVASGGPISYNEQFFGPGTRLTVL.